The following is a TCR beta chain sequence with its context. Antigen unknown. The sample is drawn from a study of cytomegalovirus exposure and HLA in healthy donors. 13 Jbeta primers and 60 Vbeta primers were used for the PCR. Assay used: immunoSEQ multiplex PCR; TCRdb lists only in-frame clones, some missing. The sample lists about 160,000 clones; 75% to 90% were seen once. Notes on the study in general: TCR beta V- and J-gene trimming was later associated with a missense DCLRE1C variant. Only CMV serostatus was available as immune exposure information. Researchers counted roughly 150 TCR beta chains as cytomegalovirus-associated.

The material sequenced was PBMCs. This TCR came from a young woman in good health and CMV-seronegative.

The CDR3 nucleotides are TGCAGCGTTGAGGCGGGGAGGGTGAATGAGCAGTTCTTC. This codes for CSVEAGRVNEQFF. The rearrangement links TRBV29-1 to TRBJ2-1; 7 bases align to TRBD2. Germline V lookup: CDR1 SQVTM, CDR2 ANQGSEA. The CDR3 length is 13 residues. J was trimmed by 7 bases and V by 3 bases; bases with no gene match: 6.